Sequencing of this T cell receptor beta chain was carried out in a study of cytomegalovirus exposure and HLA in healthy donors. The germline V gene encodes CDR1 SGHDT and CDR2 YYEEEE. V lost 4 bases and J lost 7, with 21 bases in between. The CDR3 loop spans 17 amino acids. The PCR made use of 60 Vbeta and 13 Jbeta primers. The repertoire was sequenced with immunoSEQ multiplex PCR; TCRdb's copy has only in-frame clones and lacks some. Recorded for this sample: 60,000 to 75,000 clones. The chain joins TRBV5-6 to TRBJ1-6; D not resolved. The clonotype originates from a female donor in good health and CMV-seropositive. Sequences were obtained from PBMCs. The CDR3 protein is CASSLYLTGTGNSPLHF. The DNA for the CDR3 is TGTGCCAGCAGCCTCTATCTTACGGGAACGGGGAATTCACCCCTCCACTTT.